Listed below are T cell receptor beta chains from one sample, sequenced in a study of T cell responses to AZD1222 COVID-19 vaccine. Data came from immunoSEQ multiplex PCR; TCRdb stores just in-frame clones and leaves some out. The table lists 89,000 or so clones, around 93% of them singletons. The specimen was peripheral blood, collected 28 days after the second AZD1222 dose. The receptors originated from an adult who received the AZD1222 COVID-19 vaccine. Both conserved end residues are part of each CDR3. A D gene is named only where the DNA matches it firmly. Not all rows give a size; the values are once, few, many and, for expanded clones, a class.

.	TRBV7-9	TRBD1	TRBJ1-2	TGTGCCAGCAGCTTCCTACAGGGGGCGGGAGGCTACACCTTC	CASSFLQGAGGYTF
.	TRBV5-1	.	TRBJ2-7	TGCGCCAGCAGCCAGGGGAGGGGAAGCTCCTACGAGCAGTACTTC	CASSQGRGSSYEQYF
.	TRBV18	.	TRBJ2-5	TGTGCCAGCTCACTTCAGGAGGGACAAGAGACCCAGTACTTC	CASSLQEGQETQYF
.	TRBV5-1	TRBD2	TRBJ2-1	TGCGCCAGCAGCTATCTAGCGGGGGCCTACAATGAGCAGTTCTTC	CASSYLAGAYNEQFF
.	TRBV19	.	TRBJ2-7	TGTGCCAGTAGTGATCGACGGGGCCCCTACGAGCAGTACTTC	CASSDRRGPYEQYF
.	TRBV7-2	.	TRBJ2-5	TGTGCCAGCAGCTTTGGGCTATATCAAGAGACCCAGTACTTC	CASSFGLYQETQYF
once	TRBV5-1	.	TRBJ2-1	TGCGCCAGCAGCTTGGCAGGGGCAAGCGATGAGCAGTTCTTC	CASSLAGASDEQFF
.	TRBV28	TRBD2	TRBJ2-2	TGTGCCAGCGGTACTAGCGGGAGGGCCGGGGAGCTGTTTTTT	CASGTSGRAGELFF
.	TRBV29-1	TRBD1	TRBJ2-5	TGCAGCGTTCCAGACAGGGGGACCGGGAGGGAGACCCAGTACTTC	CSVPDRGTGRETQYF
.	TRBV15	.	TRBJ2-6	TGTGCCACCAGCAGCGGACAGAGCTCTGGGGCCAACGTCCTGACTTTC	CATSSGQSSGANVLTF
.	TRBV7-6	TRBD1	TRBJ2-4	TGTGCCAGCAGCTTACTGGGACAGCAAAACATTCAGTACTTC	CASSLLGQQNIQYF
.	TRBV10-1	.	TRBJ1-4	TGCGCCAGCAGGGGGGGGGAAAAACTGTTTTTT	CASRGGEKLFF
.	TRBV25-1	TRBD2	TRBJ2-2	TGTGCCAGCAAGCGGACTAGCGGGACGAACACCGGGGAGCTGTTTTTT	CASKRTSGTNTGELFF
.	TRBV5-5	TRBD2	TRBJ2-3	TGTGCCAGCAGCTCGCTTCGAGGCGGGAGGAGCACAGATACGCAGTATTTT	CASSSLRGGRSTDTQYF
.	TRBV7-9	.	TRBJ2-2	TGTGCCAGCAGCTTAGGTTCAGGGGTGAACACCGGGGAGCTGTTTTTT	CASSLGSGVNTGELFF
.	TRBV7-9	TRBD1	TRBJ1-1	TGTGCCAGCAGCTTAGTTACAGGGGCGAACACTGAAGCTTTCTTT	CASSLVTGANTEAFF
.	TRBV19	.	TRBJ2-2	TGTGCCAGTAGTATGTCGGGTGGCGGGGAGCTGTTTTTT	CASSMSGGGELFF